One T cell receptor (beta chain) is described in this entry. The sample is drawn from a study of blood T cell repertoires in COVID-19. Looking at the study overall: COVID-19 samples, acute and convalescent, were from the United States, Italy and Spain. The cDNA or gDNA used as material had been derived from T cells, B-cell-depleted T cells, or PBMCs.

V lost 3 bases, J lost 8 bases, and 13 bases lay in between. CDR3 length equals 13 residues. Repertoires were generated with immunoSEQ multiplex PCR, while TCRdb's copy carries only in-frame clones and drops some. The sample includes 350,000 to 400,000 clones, approximately 90% of them seen just once. Recruitment covered about two dozen US areas and drew participants whose ages spanned about 18 to 90 years. Exposed volunteers were people who met a COVID-19 case within 2 weeks before study entry. This clonotype was sampled from a woman in her thirties or forties who had been exposed to COVID-19. V and J are TRBV12-3 or TRBV12-4 and TRBJ1-2; D uncertain. Sequencing was carried out using PBMCs or T cells enriched from blood (not recorded which). Here the CDR3 reads CASSFRVFKGYTF. CDR3 DNA sequence: TGTGCCAGCAGTTTTCGGGTTTTTAAGGGCTACACCTTC.